The 19 T cell receptor beta chains below were found in one sample sequenced in a study of blood T cells in healthy people across ages. It was with a sample-barcoded 5' primer and a J-beta primer mix that a second PCR of roughly 7 to 12 cycles was run. TCRdb used MiXCR to reprocess the 5' RACE reads, holding one entry per CDR3 protein. This sample carries some 900,000 distinct CDR3 sequences, under 35% of them seen once, and the ten largest clones take approximately 15%. What was sequenced was blood. The source of these receptors is a woman of 80 years or more in good health.

Many counts were recorded for this clonotype. This chain joins TRBV20-1 and TRBJ2-5; tentative D call: TRBD2 (5 bases). From germline, CDR1 is DFQATT and CDR2 SNEGSKA (reference sequence). The ends were cut back, 0 bases at V and 4 bases at J, with 15 bases in the middle. The CDR3 runs 15 residues. CDR3 loop: CSARDPPEVTETQYF. DNA of the CDR3: TGCAGTGCTAGAGATCCTCCGGAGGTCACAGAGACCCAGTACTTC.

This clonotype was recorded once. The V call is TRBV10-3, the J call TRBJ2-2, with D possibly matching TRBD2 (5 bases). CDR1 and CDR2 (germline): ENHRY, SYGVKD. The ends were cut back, 3 bases at V and 4 bases at J, with 9 bases in the middle. The CDR3 totals 14 residues. CDR3 nucleotide sequence: TGTGCCATCAGTGAATTAGCGAGCACCGGGGAGCTGTTTTTT. It yields the protein CAISELASTGELFF.

The table lists this clonotype with many counts. This sequence joins TRBV12-3 or TRBV12-4 and TRBJ2-1, with D possibly matching TRBD1 (5 bases). The CDR3 covers 15 residues. V lost 5 bases and J 3 bases, leaving 14 bases between the germline ends. The CDR3 sequence: CASSPNRNNYNEQFF. The CDR3 DNA reads as TGTGCCAGCAGTCCGAACAGGAATAACTACAATGAGCAGTTCTTC.

This clonotype was counted between two and nine times. The chain employs TRBV24-1 and TRBJ1-1; 10 bases agree with TRBD1. With 3 bases clipped from V and 1 base from J, the junction kept 4 bases outside the gene matches. From germline, CDR1 is KGHDR and CDR2 SFDVKD. The CDR3 consists of 16 residues. In DNA, the CDR3 is TGTGCCACCAGTGATCCCCGGGACAGGGGGAACACTGAAGCTTTCTTT. The encoded protein is CATSDPRDRGNTEAFF.

A note on this clonotype: A read error is likely, as this CDR3 ends without the conserved phenylalanine or tryptophan. No DNA is shown, since the ends of the CDR3 on it are uncertain; the CDR3 is the one TCRdb lists. V is TRBV5-6 and J is TRBJ2-1; the table gives TRBD1 as D, unverified against the DNA. The CDR3 adds up to 14 amino acids, both ends counted. CDR1 is SGHDT, CDR2 YYEEEE, per germline. CDR3 protein: CASSLDPYGYTFGS.

Remarks on this clonotype: The junction shows a germline mismatch at one end, possibly a read error. The chain joins TRBV20-1 to TRBJ2-7; unclear D gene. CDR1 is DFQATT and CDR2 is SNEGSKA in the germline V gene (reference sequence). The CDR3 is made up of 15 amino acids. As DNA, the CDR3 is TGCAGTGCTAGCTCGGCTTTATCCTATCACTACAAGCAGTACTTC. This gives the protein CSASSALSYHYKQYF.

This clonotype was detected only a few times. A much larger clonotype is one base distant, so this may be a read error. This sequence joins TRBV29-1 and TRBJ2-1, with 11 bases lining up with TRBD2. The CDR3 extends over 14 amino acids. Germline lookup yields CDR1 SQVTM and CDR2 ANQGSEA. The V and J ends lost 7 bases and 6 bases, in that order; junction bases with no gene match: 8. The CDR3 reads CSAALAGALNEQFF. Here the CDR3 DNA reads TGCAGCGCAGCACTAGCGGGGGCTCTCAATGAGCAGTTCTTC.

The chain couples TRBV11-2 to TRBJ2-4; a possible D gene is TRBD2 (5 bases). This CDR3 has 15 residues. V shed 0 bases and J shed 13 bases, with 19 bases lying between them. Germline CDR1 SGHAT, CDR2 FQNNGV. The CDR3 loop is CASSLDRLAYNEQYF. CDR3 coding DNA: TGTGCCAGCAGCTTAGATCGGCTAGCTTACAATGAGCAGTACTTC.

This clonotype was observed a few times. The gene calls are TRBV6-2 or TRBV6-3 and TRBJ2-2, with D possibly TRBD1 on 5 matching bases. Deletions cut 5 bases from V and 5 bases from J, with 18 bases between. CDR1 MNHEY and CDR2 SVGEGT come from the germline V gene. The CDR3 contains 16 residues. Here the CDR3 DNA reads TGTGCCAGCAGTACGGCCCGGACAATTGTAACCGGGGAGCTGTTTTTT. Encoded protein: CASSTARTIVTGELFF.

This clonotype came up many times. This chain connects TRBV6-5 to TRBJ2-3; 9 nucleotides align to TRBD2. With 5 bases clipped from V and 6 bases from J, the junction kept 9 bases outside the gene matches. CDR1 MNHEY and CDR2 SVGAGI come from the germline V gene. This CDR3 has 15 amino acids. This chain's CDR3 is CASSSSGGRQDTQYF. The CDR3 DNA reads as TGTGCCAGCAGTAGTAGCGGGGGTCGCCAGGATACGCAGTATTTT.

In this sample, this clonotype turned up a few times. The chain couples TRBV7-9 to TRBJ1-3, with 11 bases that match TRBD1. Trimming removed 5 bases from V and 0 bases from J; junction bases left unmatched: 6. The length of the CDR3 is 17 residues. Per the germline V gene, CDR1 is SEHNR and CDR2 is FQNEAQ (reference sequence). In nucleotides, the CDR3 is TGTGCCAGCAGCCTTGGGACAGGGGGATCCTCTGGAAACACCATATATTTT. This encodes CASSLGTGGSSGNTIYF.

This clonotype was picked up many times. The genes are TRBV5-1 and TRBJ1-2; 10 nucleotides match TRBD1. This CDR3 contains 15 residues. V shed 4 bases, J shed 6 bases, and the junction held 9 bases outside the gene matches. Germline CDR1 SGHRS, CDR2 YFSETQ. CDR3 region: CASSRGHGTGDGYTF. Here the CDR3 DNA reads TGCGCCAGCAGCAGGGGCCACGGGACAGGGGATGGCTACACCTTC.

Comments on this clonotype: A read error is possible here, since a much larger clone lies one base away. DNA for the CDR3: TGTGCCACCAGCAGAGAAAAGGGCTGGAATACGCAGTATTTT. Protein sequence: CATSREKGWNTQYF. V gene TRBV15 combines with J gene TRBJ2-3; D call uncertain. Looked up from germline, CDR1 is LNHNV and CDR2 is YYDKDF (reference sequence). CDR3 length: 14 amino acids. Trimming cost V 0 bases and J 7 bases, with 11 bases left between them.

This clonotype was detected many times. The chain joins TRBV18 to TRBJ2-5; 8 bases align to TRBD1. The CDR3 extends over 15 amino acids. The trim removed 4 bases at V and 5 bases at J, leaving 9 bases unmatched. The germline V gene has CDR1 KGHSH and CDR2 LQKENI. CDR3 sequence (DNA): TGTGCCAGCTCACTCACGACAGGGGTTTACGAGACCCAGTACTTC. This translates into CASSLTTGVYETQYF.

This clonotype was seen repeatedly, ten times or more. The chain carries TRBV12-3 or TRBV12-4 and TRBJ2-1; TRBD2 matches 12 bases. J was trimmed by 1 base and V by 7 bases; bases with no gene match: 11. The CDR3 covers 18 residues. CDR3 DNA: TGTGCCAGCACCACCGGGCCTAGCGGGGGGGAATCCTACAATGAGCAGTTCTTC. Translating it yields CASTTGPSGGESYNEQFF.

A note on this clonotype: Being one base from a much bigger clone, this may be a read error. The chain has TRBV10-3 and TRBJ2-1, with TRBD2 matching over 11 bases. The CDR3 extends over 13 amino acids. CDR1 and CDR2 from the germline V gene are ENHRY and SYGVKD. V shed 6 bases and J 8 bases; nucleotides not matched to a gene: 3. CDR3 amino acids: CAIRLAGVHEQFF. The DNA for the CDR3 is TGTGCCATCAGACTAGCGGGGGTACATGAGCAGTTCTTC.

This clonotype was recorded a few times. This chain uses TRBV10-1 with TRBJ1-4; D unclear. The CDR3 is 15 amino acids. Germline CDR1 reads WNHNN; CDR2 reads SYGVQD (reference sequence). Trimming removed 3 bases at V and 7 bases at J, with 15 bases between. CDR3 sequence reads: CASSDSVADSEKLFF. CDR3 nucleotide sequence: TGCGCCAGCAGTGATTCTGTCGCCGATAGTGAAAAACTGTTTTTT.

This chain connects TRBV7-2 to TRBJ2-1; TRBD2 might be the D (7 bases). Judging by the DNA end, TRBJ2-7 fits better; the J call may be wrong. The CDR3 runs 15 residues. The germline V gene encodes CDR1 SGHTA and CDR2 FQGNSA. CDR3 in DNA: TGTGCCAGCAGCCCCAGGGGCGGGAGAAGATACGAGCAGTACTTC. Translation gives CASSPRGGRRYEQYF.

This clonotype was observed a handful of times. The chain couples TRBV11-2 to TRBJ2-7; the match to TRBD1 covers 9 bases. CDR1 and CDR2 from the germline V gene are SGHAT and FQNNGV. The ends lost 3 bases at V and 7 bases at J; junction bases unmatched: 7. This CDR3 is built from 14 residues. The CDR3: CASSFGQGMGEQYV. CDR3 bases: TGTGCCAGCAGCTTCGGACAGGGGATGGGGGAGCAGTACGTC.